Listed here are 3 T cell receptor beta chains from one sample, sequenced in a study of PD-1 blockade in classical Hodgkin lymphoma. TCRdb's table, derived via immunoSEQ multiplex PCR, lists solely in-frame clones and lacks some. This sample has about 110,000 clones, with 70% to 90% found just once. All the patients suffered relapse after autologous stem cell transplantation, and brentuximab vedotin exposure differed. Sequenced here: peripheral blood mononuclear cells (PBMCs), sampled before the second cycle of nivolumab. Receptors originate from a human donor with classical Hodgkin lymphoma.

The V and J genes are TRBV28 and TRBJ2-5; weak D call: TRBD2 (6 bases). The CDR3 sequence is 18 residues long. The germline V and J ends were trimmed by 2 bases and 0 bases, with 19 bases remaining between them. The germline CDR1 and CDR2 sequences are MDHEN and SYDVKM. CDR3 DNA: TGTGCCAGCAGTTTAGGAGGGGTCCACCCCGAGGACCAAGAGACCCAGTACTTC. Amino acids: CASSLGGVHPEDQETQYF.

This sequence joins TRBV9 and TRBJ1-4; tentative D call: TRBD1 (6 bases). The V and J ends lost 0 bases and 6 bases respectively, with 15 bases between them. This CDR3 is 16 amino acids long. CDR1 is SGDLS, CDR2 YYNGEE, per germline. The CDR3 nucleotides are TGTGCCAGCAGCGTAGGTCCGGGACAAGGGGATGAAAAACTGTTTTTT. It yields the protein CASSVGPGQGDEKLFF.

Only a few counts were recorded for this clone. The chain uses TRBV19 and TRBJ2-7; 13 nucleotides align to TRBD2. Germline values: CDR1 LNHDA, CDR2 SQIVND (reference sequence). The CDR3 is 17 residues long. The ends lost 8 bases at V and 4 bases at J; junction bases unmatched: 14. In DNA form, the CDR3 reads TGTGCCAGTGCCCCGGGACTAGCGGGAACACGGGGGTACGAGCAGTACTTC. Translating gives CASAPGLAGTRGYEQYF.